This T cell receptor (beta chain) was identified during a study of T cell responses to AZD1222 COVID-19 vaccine. Concerning this clone itself: The antigen is undetermined.

J gave up 7 bases and V 5 bases, and 9 bases lay outside the gene matches. The CDR3 is 15 amino acids. The germline CDR1 and CDR2 sequences are PRHDT and FYEKMQ (reference sequence). Sequencing was performed with immunoSEQ multiplex PCR; in TCRdb, only in-frame clones are kept and a portion is missing. The data hold more than 100,000 clones, with 87% observed a single time. Study-wide results and limits: Sampling that yielded the repertoires occurred only after the peak T cell response. Spike-spanning, vaccine-associated CD4 TCRs were dominant at 160-218 and 743-854. The sample set comprised mostly white British donors with more females, and clonal diversity was possibly underestimated.

The sequences come from peripheral blood, collected on day 0 of AZD1222 vaccination. The TCR was taken from an adult in good health. This chain links TRBV13 with TRBJ1-4, with 8 bases identical to TRBD1. The CDR3 region has the DNA TGTGCCAGCAGCCCCCAGGGGGCGCCTCTTGAAAAACTGTTTTTT. It is translated as CASSPQGAPLEKLFF.